One and the same sample provided the 14 T cell receptor beta chains below, sequenced in a study of CD8+ T cells in alopecia areata (dated 2018 in TCRdb). The protocol used for the library was the immunoSEQ multiplex PCR assay. RNA was extracted from all samples and reverse transcribed into cDNA as template for TCR sequencing. TCRdb took over this immuneACCESS table, retaining in-frame rearrangements with V and J assigned. Such tables are incomplete; in checked studies, under half of the missing clones stem from an unresolved V gene, and the remainder is unexplained. The sample records about 110,000 clones, about 60% of which are singletons. Clones ranked in the top ten supply over 20% of the sample. Sequenced material: NKG2D-low CD8+ T cells sorted from blood. The cell subset or site label, read with the paper, signifies: sorted CD8+ NKG2D-low blood T cells. These receptors all stem from a human donor with alopecia areata.

V gene TRBV13 combines with J gene TRBJ2-1; D gene uncertain. Trimming left V 0 bases short and J 7 bases short, with 10 bases between. In germline, CDR1 is PRHDT, CDR2 FYEKMQ (reference sequence). The CDR3 has 14 amino acids. The CDR3 nucleotides are TGTGCCAGCAGCTTAGGATCCATGGGGAATGAGCAGTTCTTC. It codes for CASSLGSMGNEQFF. Full variable domain (missing parts from reference TRBV13 and TRBJ2-1): AAGVIQSPRHLIKEKRETATLKCYPIPRHDTVYWYQQGPGQDPQFLISFYEKMQSDKGSIPDRFSAQQFSDYHSELNMSSLELGDSALYFCASSLGSMGNEQFFGPGTRLTVL.

The chain combines TRBV27 with TRBJ2-2; D is unclear. The CDR3 length is 13 residues. Germline-derived CDR1 and CDR2 are MNHEY and SMNVEV (reference sequence). Trimming pared 5 bases from V and 8 bases from J, leaving 12 bases between. CDR3 nucleotide sequence: TGTGCCAGCAGTCACCGCTCGACAGGGGAGCTGTTTTTT. Its protein is CASSHRSTGELFF.

In nucleotides, the CDR3 is TGCGCCAGCAGCCATTCTAGCGGAGGTAATGAGCAGTTCTTC. The encoded protein is CASSHSSGGNEQFF. J is TRBJ2-1 and V is TRBV4-1, with 7 nucleotides matching TRBD2. Germline CDR1 MGHRA, CDR2 YSYEKL. The CDR3 extends over 14 amino acids. V lost 3 bases to trimming and J lost 7 bases; unmatched junction nucleotides: 6.

This sequence joins TRBV7-8 and TRBJ2-1; no definite D call. Trimming cost V 1 base and J 7 bases, with 17 bases left between them. This CDR3 region has 16 residues. Germline assignment: CDR1 SGHVS and CDR2 FQNEAQ. The DNA for the CDR3 is TGTGCCAGCAGCTTAGGTGGATCCGCCCCCTCTAATGAGCAGTTCTTC. Its translation is CASSLGGSAPSNEQFF.

This chain uses TRBV7-2 with TRBJ2-3; 8 positions agree with TRBD2. V lost 7 bases to trimming and J lost 0 bases; unmatched junction nucleotides: 9. CDR1 and CDR2 (germline): SGHTA, FQGNSA. The CDR3 length is 16 residues. The CDR3 region has the DNA TGTGCCAGCAACCTCGGGGCTAGCGGGAGCACAGATACGCAGTATTTT. Encoded protein: CASNLGASGSTDTQYF.

The genes are TRBV28 and TRBJ2-1, with 8 bases fitting TRBD1. J lost 6 bases, V lost 5 bases, and 3 bases had no gene match. The CDR3 covers 13 residues. CDR1 MDHEN and CDR2 SYDVKM come from the germline V gene. The CDR3 spells CASSETGVNEQFF. The CDR3 region has the DNA TGTGCCAGCAGTGAGACAGGGGTCAATGAGCAGTTCTTC.

The chain has TRBV4-1 and TRBJ1-2, with D possibly being TRBD1 (5 bases). There are 12 residues in the CDR3. Germline CDR1 and CDR2: MGHRA and YSYEKL. V lost 0 bases, J lost 9 bases, and 8 bases lay in between. The CDR3 DNA is TGCGCCAGCAGCCAAGAAAAGGGACGCTACACCTTC. Amino acid sequence: CASSQEKGRYTF.

This chain connects TRBV7-9 to TRBJ1-5, with a tentative D call TRBD1 (5 bases). The V gene's germline CDR1 is SEHNR and CDR2 FQNEAQ (reference sequence). V lost 5 bases to trimming and J lost 1 base, with 9 bases between them. The CDR3 runs to 14 residues. This CDR3 reads CASSRTNSNQPQHF. The CDR3 region has the DNA TGTGCCAGCAGCAGGACAAACAGCAATCAGCCCCAGCATTTT.

V and J are TRBV7-3 and TRBJ1-1, with 8 bases matching TRBD1. The V gene's germline CDR1 is SGHTA and CDR2 FQGTGA. CDR3 length equals 16 residues. V was clipped by 2 bases and J by 4 bases; unmatched bases: 9. Here the CDR3 reads CASSLGDRLGATEAFF. The CDR3 bases are TGTGCCAGCAGCTTAGGGGACAGGCTAGGGGCCACTGAAGCTTTCTTT.

This clone was detected once. The chain links TRBV25-1 to TRBJ2-7; D uncertain. The ends were cut back, 2 bases at V and 4 bases at J, with 12 bases in the middle. Germline CDR1 reads MGHDK; CDR2 reads SYGVNS. The CDR3 length is 14 residues. CDR3 nucleotide sequence: TGTGCCAGCAGTGAAGACGCTGCTATTTACGAGCAGTACTTC. This codes for CASSEDAAIYEQYF.

This chain uses TRBV10-2 with TRBJ2-1; tentative D call: TRBD1 (6 bases). V lost 1 base, J lost 8 bases, and 18 bases lay in between. CDR1 WSHSY and CDR2 SAAADI come from the germline V gene. The CDR3 runs 16 residues. The CDR3 coding sequence is TGCGCCAGCAGTGAGTACAGGGCTATCCTTGGGGATGAGCAGTTCTTC. It encodes CASSEYRAILGDEQFF.

V gene TRBV11-2 combines with J gene TRBJ2-7; no clear D gene. CDR3 length: 11 residues. Germline CDR1 and CDR2: SGHAT and FQNNGV. Trimming took 2 bases from V and 6 from J, leaving 5 bases between them. Written as DNA, the CDR3 is TGTGCCAGCAGCTTATTGGGCGAGCAGTACTTC. This codes for CASSLLGEQYF.

The gene calls are TRBV5-1 and TRBJ2-1; 14 nucleotides align to TRBD2. The CDR3 contains 15 residues. Trimming removed 4 bases from V and 8 bases from J; junction bases left unmatched: 5. The germline CDR1 and CDR2 sequences are SGHRS and YFSETQ. The CDR3 loop is CASSQGTSGRYEQFF. CDR3 in DNA: TGCGCCAGCAGCCAAGGGACTAGCGGGAGATATGAGCAGTTCTTC.

On this clone itself: This sample also contains other DNA sequences that code for the same CDR3. This sequence joins TRBV28 and TRBJ2-7, with D tentatively TRBD2 (5 bases). The CDR3 sequence is 12 residues long. Trimming cost V 2 bases and J 4 bases, with 6 bases left between them. Germline CDR1 and CDR2: MDHEN and SYDVKM. The CDR3: CASSLTSYEQYF. The CDR3 nucleotides are TGTGCCAGCAGTTTAACTAGTTACGAGCAGTACTTC.